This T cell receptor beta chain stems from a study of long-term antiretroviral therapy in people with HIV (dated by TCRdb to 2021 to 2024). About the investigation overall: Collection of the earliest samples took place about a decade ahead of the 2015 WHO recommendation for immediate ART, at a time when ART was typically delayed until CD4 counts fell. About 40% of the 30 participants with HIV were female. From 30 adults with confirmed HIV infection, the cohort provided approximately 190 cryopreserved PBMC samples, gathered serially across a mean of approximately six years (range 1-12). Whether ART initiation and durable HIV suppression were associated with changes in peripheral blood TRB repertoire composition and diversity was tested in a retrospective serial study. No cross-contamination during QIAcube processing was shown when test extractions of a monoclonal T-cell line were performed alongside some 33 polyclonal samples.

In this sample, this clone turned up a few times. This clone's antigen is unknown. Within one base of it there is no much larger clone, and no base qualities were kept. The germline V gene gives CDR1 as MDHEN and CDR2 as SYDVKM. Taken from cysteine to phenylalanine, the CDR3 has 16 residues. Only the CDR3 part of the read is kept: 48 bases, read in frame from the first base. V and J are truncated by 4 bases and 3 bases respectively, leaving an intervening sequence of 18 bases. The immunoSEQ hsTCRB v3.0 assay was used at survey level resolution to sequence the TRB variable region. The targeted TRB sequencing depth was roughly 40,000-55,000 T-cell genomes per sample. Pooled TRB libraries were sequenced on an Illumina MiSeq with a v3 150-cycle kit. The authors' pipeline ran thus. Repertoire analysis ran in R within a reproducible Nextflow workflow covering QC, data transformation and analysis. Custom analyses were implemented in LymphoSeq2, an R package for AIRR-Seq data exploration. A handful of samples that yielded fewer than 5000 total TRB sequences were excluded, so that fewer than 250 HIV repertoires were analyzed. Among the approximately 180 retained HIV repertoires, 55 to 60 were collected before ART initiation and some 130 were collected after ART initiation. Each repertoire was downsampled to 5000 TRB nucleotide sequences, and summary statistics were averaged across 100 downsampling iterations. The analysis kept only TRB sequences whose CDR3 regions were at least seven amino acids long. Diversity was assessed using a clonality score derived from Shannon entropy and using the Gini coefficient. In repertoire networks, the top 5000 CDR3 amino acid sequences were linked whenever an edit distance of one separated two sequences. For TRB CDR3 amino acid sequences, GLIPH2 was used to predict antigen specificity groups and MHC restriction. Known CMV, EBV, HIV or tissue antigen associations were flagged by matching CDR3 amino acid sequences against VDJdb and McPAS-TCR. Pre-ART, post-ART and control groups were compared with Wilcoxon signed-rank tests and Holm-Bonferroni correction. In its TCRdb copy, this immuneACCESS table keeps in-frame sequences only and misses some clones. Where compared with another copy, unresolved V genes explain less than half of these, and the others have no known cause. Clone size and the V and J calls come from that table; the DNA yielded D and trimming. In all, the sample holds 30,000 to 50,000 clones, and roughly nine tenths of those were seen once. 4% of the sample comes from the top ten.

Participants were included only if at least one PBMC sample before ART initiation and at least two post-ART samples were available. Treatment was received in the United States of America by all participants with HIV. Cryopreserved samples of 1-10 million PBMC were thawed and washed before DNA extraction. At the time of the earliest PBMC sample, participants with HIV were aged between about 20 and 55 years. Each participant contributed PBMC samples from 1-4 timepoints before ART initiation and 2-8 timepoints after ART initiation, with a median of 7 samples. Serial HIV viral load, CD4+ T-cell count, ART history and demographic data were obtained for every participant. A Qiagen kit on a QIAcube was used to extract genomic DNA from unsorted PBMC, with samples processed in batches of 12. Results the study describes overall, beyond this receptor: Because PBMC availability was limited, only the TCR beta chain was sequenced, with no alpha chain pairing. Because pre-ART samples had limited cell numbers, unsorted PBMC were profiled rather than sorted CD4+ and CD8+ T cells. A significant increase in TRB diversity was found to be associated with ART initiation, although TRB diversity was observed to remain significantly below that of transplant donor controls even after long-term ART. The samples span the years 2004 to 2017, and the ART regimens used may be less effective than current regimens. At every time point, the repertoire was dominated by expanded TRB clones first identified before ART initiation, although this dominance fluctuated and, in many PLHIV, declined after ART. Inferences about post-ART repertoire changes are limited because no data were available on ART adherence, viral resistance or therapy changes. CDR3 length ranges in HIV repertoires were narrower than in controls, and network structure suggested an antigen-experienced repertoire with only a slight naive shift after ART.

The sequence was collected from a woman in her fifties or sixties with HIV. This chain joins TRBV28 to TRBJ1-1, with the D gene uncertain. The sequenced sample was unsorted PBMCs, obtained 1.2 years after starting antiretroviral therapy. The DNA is TGTGCCAGCAGTTCCGCCCCAGGTGAGGCCCACACTGAAGCTTTCTTT. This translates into CASSSAPGEAHTEAFF. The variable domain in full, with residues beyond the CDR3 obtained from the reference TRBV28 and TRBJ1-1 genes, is DVKVTQSSRYLVKRTGEKVFLECVQDMDHENMFWYRQDPGLGLRLIYFSYDVKMKEKGDIPEGYSVSREKKERFSLILESASTNQTSMYLCASSSAPGEAHTEAFFGQGTRLTVV.